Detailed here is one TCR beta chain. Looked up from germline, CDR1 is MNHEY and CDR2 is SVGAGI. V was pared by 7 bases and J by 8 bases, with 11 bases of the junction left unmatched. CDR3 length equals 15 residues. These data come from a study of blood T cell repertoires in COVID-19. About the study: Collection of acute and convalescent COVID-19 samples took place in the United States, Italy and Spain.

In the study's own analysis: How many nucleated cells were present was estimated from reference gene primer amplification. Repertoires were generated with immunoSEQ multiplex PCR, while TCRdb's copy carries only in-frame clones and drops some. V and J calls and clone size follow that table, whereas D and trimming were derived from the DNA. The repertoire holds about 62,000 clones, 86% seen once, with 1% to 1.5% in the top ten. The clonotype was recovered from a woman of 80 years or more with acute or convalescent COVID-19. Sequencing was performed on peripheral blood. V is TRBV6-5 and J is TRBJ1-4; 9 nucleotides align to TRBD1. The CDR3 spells CASNSPGQGKEKLFF. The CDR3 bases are TGTGCCAGCAATTCACCGGGACAGGGAAAGGAAAAACTGTTTTTT.